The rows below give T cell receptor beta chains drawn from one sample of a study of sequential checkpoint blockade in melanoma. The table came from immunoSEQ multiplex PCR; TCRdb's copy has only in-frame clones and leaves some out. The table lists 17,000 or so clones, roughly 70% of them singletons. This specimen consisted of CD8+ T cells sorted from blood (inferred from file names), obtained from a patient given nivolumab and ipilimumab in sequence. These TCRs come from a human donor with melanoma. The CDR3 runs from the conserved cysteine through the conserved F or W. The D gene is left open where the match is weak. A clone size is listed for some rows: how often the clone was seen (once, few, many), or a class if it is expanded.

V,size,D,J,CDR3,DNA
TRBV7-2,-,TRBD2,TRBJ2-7,CASSPGTSYYEQYF,TGTGCCAGCAGCCCTGGGACTAGCTACTACGAGCAGTACTTC
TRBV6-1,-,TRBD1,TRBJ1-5,CASSEEDRVLNQPQHF,TGTGCCAGCAGTGAAGAAGACAGGGTCCTTAATCAGCCCCAGCATTTT
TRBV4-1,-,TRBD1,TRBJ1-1,CASSQVDREELYTEAFF,TGCGCCAGCAGCCAAGTCGACAGGGAAGAGCTGTACACTGAAGCTTTCTTT
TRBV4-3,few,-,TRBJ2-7,CASSQEDSSYEQYF,TGCGCCAGCAGCCAGGAAGACAGCTCCTACGAGCAGTACTTC
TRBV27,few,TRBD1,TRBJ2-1,CASSSLDRVYEQFF,TGTGCCAGCAGTTCCCTGGACAGGGTATATGAGCAGTTCTTC
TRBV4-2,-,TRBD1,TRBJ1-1,CASSQDRGTEAFF,TGTGCCAGCAGCCAAGACAGGGGGACTGAAGCTTTCTTT
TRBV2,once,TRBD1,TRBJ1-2,CASSGRQGGYGYTF,TGTGCCAGCAGCGGCCGACAGGGTGGCTATGGCTACACCTTC
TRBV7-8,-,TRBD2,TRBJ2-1,CASSPRASGGPRNEQFF,TGTGCCAGCAGCCCCCGGGCTAGCGGGGGCCCACGGAATGAGCAGTTCTTC
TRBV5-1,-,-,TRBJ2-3,CAWRTSGTDTQYF,TGCGCCTGGCGGACCTCAGGGACAGATACGCAGTATTTT
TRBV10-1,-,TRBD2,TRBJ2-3,CASSESRVAGADTQYF,TGCGCCAGCAGTGAGTCGAGGGTAGCGGGAGCAGATACGCAGTATTTT
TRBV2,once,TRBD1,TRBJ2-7,CASSAGTGPYEQYF,TGTGCCAGCAGTGCCGGGACAGGCCCCTACGAGCAGTACTTC
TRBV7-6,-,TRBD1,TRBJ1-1,CASSLVRDSLNTEAFF,TGTGCCAGCAGCCTAGTCCGGGACAGTTTGAACACTGAAGCTTTCTTT
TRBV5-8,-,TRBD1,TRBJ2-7,CASSWDRTYEQYF,TGTGCCAGCAGCTGGGACAGGACCTACGAGCAGTACTTC
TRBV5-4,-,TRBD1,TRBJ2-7,CASSAGTGGYEQYF,TGTGCCAGCAGCGCAGGGACAGGGGGCTACGAGCAGTACTTC
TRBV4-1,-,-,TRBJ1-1,CASSQEGSAEAFF,TGCGCCAGCAGCCAAGAAGGAAGCGCTGAAGCTTTCTTT
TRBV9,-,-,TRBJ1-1,CASSEPGVNTEAFF,TGTGCCAGCAGCGAACCAGGGGTGAACACTGAAGCTTTCTTT
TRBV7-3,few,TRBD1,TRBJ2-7,CASSQGVQGGYF,TGTGCCAGCAGCCAGGGGGTACAAGGGGGGTACTTC
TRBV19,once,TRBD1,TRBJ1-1,CASSIRMDRGPFTEAFF,TGTGCCAGTAGTATTCGGATGGACAGGGGGCCTTTCACTGAAGCTTTCTTT
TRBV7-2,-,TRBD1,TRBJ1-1,CASSSTGEVMNTEAFF,TGTGCCAGCAGCTCGACAGGGGAGGTCATGAACACTGAAGCTTTCTTT
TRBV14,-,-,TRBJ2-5,CASSQDYGRQETQYF,TGTGCCAGCAGCCAAGATTATGGCAGACAAGAGACCCAGTACTTC
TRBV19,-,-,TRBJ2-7,CASSKTGGFPYEQYF,TGTGCCAGTAGTAAGACAGGAGGTTTCCCCTACGAGCAGTACTTC
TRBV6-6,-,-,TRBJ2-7,CASSYSTGYFGEQYF,TGTGCCAGCAGTTACTCAACAGGGTATTTCGGCGAGCAGTACTTC
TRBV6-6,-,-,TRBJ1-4,CAGGPHGSGEKLFF,TGTGCCGGCGGCCCTCACGGCTCTGGGGAAAAACTGTTTTTT
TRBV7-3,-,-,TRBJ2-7,CASSLAGNPSYEQYF,TGTGCCAGCAGCTTAGCAGGGAATCCCTCCTACGAGCAGTACTTC
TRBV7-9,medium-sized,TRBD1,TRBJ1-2,CASSPDRETAKSYGYTF,TGTGCCAGCAGCCCGGACAGGGAGACAGCCAAATCCTATGGCTACACCTTC
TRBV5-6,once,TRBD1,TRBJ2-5,CASSLGDSQETQYF,TGTGCCAGCAGCTTGGGGGACAGTCAAGAGACCCAGTACTTC
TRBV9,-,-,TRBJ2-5,CASNSGQETQYF,TGTGCCAGCAACAGCGGGCAAGAGACCCAGTACTTC
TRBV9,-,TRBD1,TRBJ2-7,CASSVNQGQGAYEQYF,TGTGCCAGCAGCGTAAACCAAGGACAGGGGGCCTACGAGCAGTACTTC
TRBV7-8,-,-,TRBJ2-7,CASSPGVRGEQYF,TGTGCCAGCAGTCCGGGGGTGCGGGGCGAGCAGTACTTC